This paragraph reports one T cell receptor beta chain. Antigen unknown. This specimen belongs to a study of metastatic and nonmetastatic thyroid tumors. In the study overall: Repertoires were compared across blood and tumor or nodule tissue from malignant and benign thyroid patients.

The germline gives CDR1 DFQATT, CDR2 SNEGSKA (reference sequence). The CDR3 has 16 residues. Trimming took 3 bases from V and 2 from J, leaving 17 bases between them. Study conclusions and caveats: Relative to benign nodules, malignant thyroid tumors were reportedly characterized by significantly elevated TCR beta diversity in blood and tumor.

Until they underwent thyroid surgery, no patient had received any treatment. Original methodology: Variation in CDR3 across clinicopathological groups served as the basis for constructing a distant-metastasis classifier in papillary thyroid cancer. Via MiXCR, TCRdb re-called the PCR reads. The V and J calls were determined by TCRdb, not by the authors. The data show 15,000 to 20,000 clones, with about 26% seen just once and 15% held by the top ten. J is TRBJ1-5 and V is TRBV20-1; a weak D match, TRBD1 (6 bases). The sample consisted of adjacent normal tissue. The receptor's source is a female donor with papillary thyroid cancer or a benign thyroid nodule (not recorded which). Some clones in this sample may be carry-over from other donors' samples. CDR3 nucleotide sequence: TGCAGTGCTAGTATGGGGGCGCGGAGGCGCAATCAGCCCCAGCATTTT. Its protein is CSASMGARRRNQPQHF.